This TCR beta chain was identified during a study of early T cells in non-severe SARS-CoV-2 infection. The CDR3 consists of 12 residues. The V gene's germline CDR1 is SGHVS and CDR2 FQNEAQ. With 5 bases removed from V and 9 bases from J, the gap between germline ends came to 10 bases. This clonotype was observed a few times. Each CDR3 protein gets one entry after TCRdb re-called the 5' RACE reads with MiXCR. The sample records 45,000 to 60,000 distinct CDR3 sequences, 9.3% being singletons. The V and J genes are TRBV7-8 and TRBJ2-2; unclear D gene. The TCR comes from an adult who was a healthcare worker with PCR-confirmed SARS-CoV-2 infection or an uninfected control (not recorded which). The sequencing input was whole blood. The CDR3 loop is CASSGPGWELFF. CDR3 coding DNA: TGTGCCAGCAGCGGGCCCGGATGGGAGCTGTTTTTT.